This T cell receptor (beta chain) came from a study of blood T cell repertoires in COVID-19 (dated by TCRdb to the early 2020s). With respect to the entire study: Samples from collaborators originated in the United States, Italy and Spain and spanned both the acute and convalescent phases of COVID-19. The material from the prospective study consisted of cDNA or gDNA derived from T cells, B-cell-depleted T cells, or PBMCs. Deeply sampled blood TCRbeta repertoires from subjects exposed to, actively infected with, or recovered from COVID-19 were included in the dataset. A freely available public database, intended as a resource for researchers studying the immune response to SARS-CoV-2, is where the repertoires were released. The samples were drawn from two sources: the first 160 participants of the ongoing ImmuneRACE study, and some 1,300 subjects contributed by 6 global collaborators. Nearly every sample came with metadata listing a de-identified subject ID, COVID-19 status, age in years and sex. Where available, HLA class I and class II types were obtained from metadata supplied by the sample provider rather than from assay-based typing.

Collaborating institutions collected whole blood in K2EDTA tubes following their own protocols. For TCRbeta analysis, collaborators shipped samples in one of three forms: frozen whole blood, isolated PBMCs, or DNA extracted from either of those sample types. TCRbeta CDR3 regions were amplified from genomic DNA using the immunoSEQ Assay, a bias-controlled multiplex PCR. The source study handled its data this way. The number of nucleated cells in each sample was estimated by amplification of reference gene primers within the assay. To quantify the absolute abundance of each unique TCRbeta CDR3 rearrangement, sequence reads were collapsed and filtered. For each sample, productive Simpson clonality was calculated as the square root of Simpson's diversity index across productive rearrangements. Held by TCRdb, this immuneACCESS table contains in-frame sequences only and omits some clones. Under half of the omission traces to an unresolved V gene where checked; the cause of the rest is unknown. That table supplies the V and J calls and clone size; D and trimming were determined from the DNA. This sample gives 50,000 or so clones in total; 65% to 85% of them show up just once. The ten largest make up less than 20% of the sample.

General study outcomes and caveats: How much clinical and demographic metadata was included differed by source and by participant, and the metadata was provided uncurated.

Remarks on this clone: Its antigen is unknown. No much larger clone exists at a distance of one base, and base qualities are not known.

The CDR3 covers 16 residues, taking in both the cysteine and the phenylalanine. The only DNA kept is the CDR3, 48 bases in frame from the first base. The germline V gene (reference sequence) gives CDR1 as GTSNPN and CDR2 as SVGIG. Trimmed from V: 0 bases; trimmed from J: 7 bases; junction bases lacking a gene match: 10. This chain joins TRBV30 to TRBJ2-5; TRBD2 aligns with 11 central bases. Material: peripheral blood. The receptor's source is a human donor with active or convalescent COVID-19. The donor label of this sample is uncertain. DNA sequence: TGTGCCTGGAGTGTAAGGCTAGCGGGAGGTATCGGGACCCAGTACTTC. It translates to CAWSVRLAGGIGTQYF.